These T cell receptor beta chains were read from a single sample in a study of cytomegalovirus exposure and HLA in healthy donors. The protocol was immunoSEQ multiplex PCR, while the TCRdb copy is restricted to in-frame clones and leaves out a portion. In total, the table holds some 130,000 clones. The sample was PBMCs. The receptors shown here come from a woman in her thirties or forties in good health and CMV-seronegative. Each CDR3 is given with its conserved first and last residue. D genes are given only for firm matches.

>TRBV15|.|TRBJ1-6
TGTGCCACCAGCAGAGACACACAGGTTTTTACTAATTCACCCCTCCACTTT
CATSRDTQVFTNSPLHF
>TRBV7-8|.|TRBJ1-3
TGTGCCAGCAGCTTAGCTCCAGGGTACTCTGGAAACACCATATATTTT
CASSLAPGYSGNTIYF
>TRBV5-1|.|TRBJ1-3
TGCGCCAGCAGCCAGGGTGCCTACTCTGGAAACACCATATATTTT
CASSQGAYSGNTIYF
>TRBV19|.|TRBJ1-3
TGTGCCAGCGCAGGGGTGTCTGGAAACACCATATATTTT
CASAGVSGNTIYF
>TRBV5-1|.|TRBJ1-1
TGCGCCAGCAGCTCCATAGCCGGGAGGAACACTGAAGCTTTCTTT
CASSSIAGRNTEAFF
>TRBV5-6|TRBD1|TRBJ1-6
TGTGCCAGCAGCAACCGGGACAGCTCCTATAATTCACCCCTCCACTTT
CASSNRDSSYNSPLHF
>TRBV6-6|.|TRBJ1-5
TGTGCCAGCAGTTACTCTGGGGGCCAGGACCAGCCCCAGCATTTT
CASSYSGGQDQPQHF
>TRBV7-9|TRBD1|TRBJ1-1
TGTGCCAGCAGCCCTCGACAGGGGGCCCGAACTGAAGCTTTCTTT
CASSPRQGARTEAFF
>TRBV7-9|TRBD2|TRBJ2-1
TGTGCCAGCAGCCTCCGTTCTAGCGGGGTTACTTACAATGAGCAGTTCTTC
CASSLRSSGVTYNEQFF
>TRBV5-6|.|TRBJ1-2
TGTGCCAGCAGCCCGGCTGGGACTCTAGCTAACTATGGCTACACCTTC
CASSPAGTLANYGYTF
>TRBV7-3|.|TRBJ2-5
TGTGCCAGCAGCTTAACGTACAGGGAGACCCAGTACTTC
CASSLTYRETQYF
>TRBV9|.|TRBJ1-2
TGTGCCAGCAGCGCCGACGGGGGCTACACCTTC
CASSADGGYTF
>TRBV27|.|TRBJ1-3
TGTGCCAGCAGTAGTCAGGGGAGCTCTGGAAACACCATATATTTT
CASSSQGSSGNTIYF
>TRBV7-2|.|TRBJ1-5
TGTGCCAGCAGCTTAGGGACACGGAACCGTAATCAGCCCCAGCATTTT
CASSLGTRNRNQPQHF